The 21 T cell receptor beta chains listed next were all sequenced from one sample in a study of T cells in localized non-small cell lung cancer. Sequencing used immunoSEQ multiplex PCR; TCRdb keeps in-frame clones, though not all of them. Altogether roughly 2,900 clones are present, 25% being singletons, with the ten largest covering under 20%. The specimen was lung tumor tissue, collected before any cancer treatment. The receptors originated from a female donor at least 60 years old with stage III lung adenocarcinoma.

This clone was counted between two and nine times. The CDR3 loop is CASSNGARTVYQETQYF. CDR3 bases: TGTGCCAGTAGTAATGGGGCCAGGACAGTGTACCAAGAGACCCAGTACTTC. This chain links TRBV19 with TRBJ2-5; weak D call: TRBD1 (6 bases). The CDR3 loop spans 17 amino acids. Germline CDR1 and CDR2: LNHDA and SQIVND (reference sequence). Trimming removed 4 bases from V and 0 bases from J, with 18 bases in between.

There are a few counts of this clone. The chain employs TRBV9 and TRBJ2-5; perhaps TRBD1 as D (6 bases). Between the trimmed V and J ends, which lost 5 bases and 7 bases, there was a span of 24 bases. The CDR3 is made up of 16 amino acids. Looked up from germline, CDR1 is SGDLS and CDR2 is YYNGEE. CDR3 DNA sequence: TGTGCCAGCAGTCTCTCCCCGGACAGTCCGGCGGGGACCCAGTACTTC. The encoded protein is CASSLSPDSPAGTQYF.

This clone came up a few times. The chain is built from TRBV19 and TRBJ1-1, with a weak D call TRBD1 (6 bases). V was trimmed by 2 bases and J by 4 bases, leaving 20 bases between them. Germline V CDR1 and CDR2: LNHDA, SQIVND (reference sequence). This CDR3 is built from 17 residues. CDR3 DNA sequence: TGTGCCAGTAGTATAAGGGGGGCTGATGGGGCGCGCACTGAAGCTTTCTTT. The encoded protein is CASSIRGADGARTEAFF. The full variable domain, its missing parts supplied by reference TRBV19 and TRBJ1-1, is DGGITQSPKYLFRKEGQNVTLSCEQNLNHDAMYWYRQDPGQGLRLIYYSQIVNDFQKGDIAEGYSVSREKKESFPLTVTSAQKNPTAFYLCASSIRGADGARTEAFFGQGTRLTVV.

The chain employs TRBV30 and TRBJ2-1, with D possibly matching TRBD2 (5 bases). The CDR3 covers 11 residues. CDR1 is GTSNPN and CDR2 is SVGIG in the germline V gene (reference sequence). The V and J ends lost 2 bases and 12 bases respectively, with 11 bases between them. CDR3 DNA: TGTGCCTGGAGTACCGTAGGAGGGCAGTTCTTC. Residues: CAWSTVGGQFF.

CDR3 in DNA: TGTGCCTGGACAACCCCTAAACTAGCCCCCTACGAGCAGTACTTC. Translation: CAWTTPKLAPYEQYF. This sequence joins TRBV30 and TRBJ2-7, with D possibly matching TRBD2 (6 bases). This CDR3 contains 15 residues. Trimming took 4 bases from V and 2 from J, leaving 18 bases between them. Germline assignment: CDR1 GTSNPN and CDR2 SVGIG (reference sequence).

This clone was counted only a few times. The chain employs TRBV11-3 and TRBJ2-1, with D maybe TRBD2 (5 bases). CDR1 is SGHNT, CDR2 YENEEA, per germline. V dropped 5 bases and J dropped 5 bases, with 16 bases sitting between them. This CDR3 has 15 residues. The CDR3 region is CASSRASQSNNEQFF. The CDR3 DNA is TGTGCCAGCAGCCGTGCTAGCCAGTCCAACAATGAGCAGTTCTTC.

J is TRBJ2-2 and V is TRBV30, with TRBD2 matching over 13 bases. Germline assignment: CDR1 GTSNPN and CDR2 SVGIG (reference sequence). This CDR3 region has 16 residues. With 7 bases clipped from V and 7 bases from J, the junction kept 12 bases outside the gene matches. For the CDR3, the DNA is TGTGCCTCCTCTGGACTAGCGGGAGAGTTGGGCGGGGAGCTGTTTTTT. Encoded protein: CASSGLAGELGGELFF.

The gene calls are TRBV4-1 and TRBJ2-3, with 10 bases matching TRBD2. From germline, CDR1 is MGHRA and CDR2 YSYEKL. The CDR3 spans 15 residues. The ends lost 5 bases at V and 4 bases at J; junction bases unmatched: 6. The CDR3 region is CASSAPSGSADTQYF. CDR3 nucleotides: TGCGCCAGCAGCGCCCCTAGCGGGAGCGCAGATACGCAGTATTTT.

The rearrangement uses TRBV5-1 and TRBJ2-6; no clear D gene. This CDR3 is 14 amino acids long. The germline V gene has CDR1 SGHRS and CDR2 YFSETQ. V gave up 1 base and J gave up 0 bases, with 2 bases separating them. The CDR3 bases are TGCGCCAGCAGCTTGAGCTCTGGGGCCAACGTCCTGACTTTC. Its translation is CASSLSSGANVLTF.

This chain connects TRBV11-3 to TRBJ2-1; D is uncertain. The CDR3 is 16 residues long. V was pared by 5 bases and J by 0 bases, with 14 bases between. Germline V gene data show CDR1 as SGHNT and CDR2 as YENEEA. In DNA, the CDR3 is TGTGCCAGCAGCCGTGACCACCAAAGCTCCTACAATGAGCAGTTCTTC. It yields the protein CASSRDHQSSYNEQFF.

V gene TRBV1 combines with J gene TRBJ2-1. TRBV1 is a listed pseudogene. The CDR3 consists of 13 residues. CDR3 sequence reads: CASAEEGWDEQFF. The CDR3 DNA reads as TGCGCCTCCGCAGAAGAAGGGTGGGATGAGCAGTTCTTC.

The rearrangement links TRBV19 to TRBJ1-1; unclear D gene. Germline V gene data show CDR1 as LNHDA and CDR2 as SQIVND (reference sequence). Between the trimmed V and J ends, which lost 4 bases and 5 bases, there was a span of 11 bases. This CDR3 spans 13 amino acids. CDR3 coding DNA: TGTGCCAGTAGTACCGTCCTAGGAACTGAAGCTTTCTTT. Translation: CASSTVLGTEAFF.

This clone was detected a few times. J is TRBJ2-5 and V is TRBV15, with a tentative D call TRBD1 (6 bases). The CDR3 totals 15 residues. CDR1 is LNHNV and CDR2 is YYDKDF in the germline V gene (reference sequence). V was cut by 0 bases and J by 2 bases, with 10 bases left in between. CDR3 nucleotides: TGTGCCACCAGCAGAGACCGGGACACGCAAGAGACCCAGTACTTC. Protein sequence: CATSRDRDTQETQYF.

The rearrangement links TRBV14 to TRBJ2-7, with unresolved D. The CDR3 consists of 13 residues. The V and J ends lost 0 bases and 3 bases respectively, with 6 bases between them. Germline V gene sequence: CDR1 SGHDN, CDR2 FVKESK. CDR3 sequence (DNA): TGTGCCAGCAGCCAAGATTTAGGCTACGAGCAGTACTTC. It yields the protein CASSQDLGYEQYF.

Sample share makes this clone medium-sized. The chain couples TRBV6-8 to TRBJ1-4; possibly TRBD1 for D (5 bases). This CDR3 spans 16 amino acids. Trimming took 7 bases from V and 3 from J, leaving 18 bases between them. CDR1 and CDR2 (germline): MNHGY, SAAAGT. DNA of the CDR3: TGTGCCAGCACCGGCCCCAGGGAAATGGCTAATGAAAAACTGTTTTTT. It encodes CASTGPREMANEKLFF.

The table lists this clone with a few counts. V gene TRBV7-5 combines with J gene TRBJ2-2. TRBV7-5 represents a pseudogene. The CDR3 runs to 14 residues. DNA for the CDR3: TGTGCCAGCAGTCGAAGGGGGGTAGACGGGGAGCTGTTTTTT. This translates into CASSRRGVDGELFF.

The table lists this clone with a few counts. This rearrangement joins TRBV7-1 to TRBJ1-2, with TRBD1 matching over 7 bases. TRBV7-1 is identified as an open reading frame with a role that is uncertain. The V and J ends lost 4 bases and 3 bases, in that order; junction bases with no gene match: 2. The CDR3 length is 13 residues. CDR3 in DNA: TGTGCCAGCAGCTTAGACAGGGACTATGGCTACACCTTC. Translated: CASSLDRDYGYTF.

The chain couples TRBV5-1 to TRBJ2-1; possibly TRBD2 for D (6 bases). Per germline, CDR1 SGHRS and CDR2 YFSETQ. The germline V and J ends were trimmed by 4 bases and 3 bases, with 17 bases remaining between them. The CDR3 has 16 residues. The CDR3 coding sequence is TGCGCCAGCAGCCCAGAGGCGTTGGAGGGCTACAATGAGCAGTTCTTC. Amino acid sequence: CASSPEALEGYNEQFF.

This clone is medium-sized (0.01 to 0.1%) by share. The genes are TRBV28 and TRBJ1-2; D uncertain. CDR1 and CDR2 (germline): MDHEN, SYDVKM. The CDR3 is 16 amino acids. V was trimmed by 2 bases and J by 1 base, leaving 14 bases between them. The CDR3: CASSLIGRADNYGYTF. The CDR3 nucleotides read TGTGCCAGCAGTTTAATCGGCAGAGCCGATAACTATGGCTACACCTTC.

This chain uses TRBV28 with TRBJ2-7; TRBD1 might be the D (5 bases). Per the germline V gene, CDR1 is MDHEN and CDR2 is SYDVKM. V gave up 2 bases and J gave up 3 bases, with 11 bases separating them. The CDR3 has 14 residues. The CDR3 sequence: CASSLSGRDYEQYF. CDR3 bases: TGTGCCAGCAGTTTAAGTGGCAGGGACTACGAGCAGTACTTC.

The chain joins TRBV28 to TRBJ1-5, with D maybe TRBD1 (5 bases). Germline V gene sequence: CDR1 MDHEN, CDR2 SYDVKM. V was shortened by 3 bases and J by 4 bases, with 16 bases between the two germline ends. This CDR3 spans 16 amino acids. Here the CDR3 DNA reads TGTGCCAGCAGTTTTGGGGGAATCCGGAGGAATCAGCCCCAGCATTTT. It encodes CASSFGGIRRNQPQHF.